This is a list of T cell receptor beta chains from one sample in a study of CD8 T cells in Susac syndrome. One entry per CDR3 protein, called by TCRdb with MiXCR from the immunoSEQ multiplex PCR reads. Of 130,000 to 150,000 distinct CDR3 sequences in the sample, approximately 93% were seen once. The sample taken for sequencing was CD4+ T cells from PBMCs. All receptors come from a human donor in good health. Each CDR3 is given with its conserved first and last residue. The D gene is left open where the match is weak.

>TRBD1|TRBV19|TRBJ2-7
CASSPDRVNYEQYF
TGTGCCAGTAGCCCCGACAGGGTAAACTACGAGCAGTACTTC
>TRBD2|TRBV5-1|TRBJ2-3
CASSLGLALSTDTQYF
TGCGCCAGCAGCTTAGGACTAGCCTTAAGCACAGATACGCAGTATTTT
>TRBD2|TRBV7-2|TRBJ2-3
CASSWDTYGLAASTDTQYF
TGTGCCAGCAGCTGGGACACTTACGGACTAGCGGCCAGCACAGATACGCAGTATTTT
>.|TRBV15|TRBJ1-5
CATSREADRQPQHF
TGTGCCACCAGCAGAGAGGCCGACCGCCAGCCCCAGCATTTT
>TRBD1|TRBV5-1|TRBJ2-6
CASSPGQGGGANVLTF
TGCGCCAGCAGCCCTGGACAGGGCGGTGGGGCCAACGTCCTGACTTTC
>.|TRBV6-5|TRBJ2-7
CASRPLGPSYEQYF
TGTGCCAGCAGACCCTTGGGACCATCCTACGAGCAGTACTTC
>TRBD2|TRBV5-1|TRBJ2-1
CASSFSTSGSGYEQFF
TGCGCCAGCAGCTTTTCGACTAGCGGGAGTGGCTATGAGCAGTTCTTC
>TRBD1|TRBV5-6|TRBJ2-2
CASSLVGTGNTGELFF
TGTGCCAGCAGCTTGGTTGGGACAGGGAACACCGGGGAGCTGTTTTTT
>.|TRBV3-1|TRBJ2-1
CASSQRGSSVDNEQFF
TGTGCCAGCAGCCAGAGGGGGTCTAGCGTAGACAATGAGCAGTTCTTC
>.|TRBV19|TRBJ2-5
CASTFSLAAGETQYF
TGTGCCAGTACCTTTTCACTAGCCGCCGGAGAGACCCAGTACTTC
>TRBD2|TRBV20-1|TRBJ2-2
CSATRGASGGGTGELFF
TGCAGTGCAACCCGGGGGGCTAGCGGGGGAGGCACCGGGGAGCTGTTTTTT
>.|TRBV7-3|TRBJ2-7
CASSRTPGSYEQYF
TGTGCCAGCAGCCGTACTCCAGGGTCCTACGAGCAGTACTTC
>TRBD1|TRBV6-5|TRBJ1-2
CASSKRQGAGYGYTF
TGTGCCAGCAGTAAAAGACAGGGGGCAGGCTATGGCTACACCTTC
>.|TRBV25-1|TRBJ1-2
CASSEYRVGHGYTF
TGTGCCAGCAGTGAATACAGGGTTGGTCATGGCTACACCTTC
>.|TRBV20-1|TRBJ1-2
CSAKRTGQGYTF
TGCAGTGCTAAAAGGACGGGTCAAGGCTACACCTTC
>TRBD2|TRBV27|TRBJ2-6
CASSSPGGTGANVLTF
TGTGCCAGCAGTTCTCCGGGGGGGACTGGGGCCAACGTCCTGACTTTC
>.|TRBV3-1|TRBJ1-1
CASSQLMGLEAFF
TGTGCCAGCAGCCAATTAATGGGACTTGAAGCTTTCTTT
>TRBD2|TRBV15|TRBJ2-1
CATSLPFMGLPYNEQFF
TGTGCCACCAGCCTACCCTTCATGGGACTACCCTACAATGAGCAGTTCTTC
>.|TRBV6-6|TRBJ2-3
CASSPTMGYTDTQYF
TGTGCCAGCAGTCCCACCATGGGCTACACAGATACGCAGTATTTT
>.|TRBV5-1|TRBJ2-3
CASSLARHTDTQYF
TGCGCCAGCAGCTTGGCCAGGCACACAGATACGCAGTATTTT
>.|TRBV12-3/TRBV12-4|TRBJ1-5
CASSFVQGPNQPQHF
TGTGCCAGCAGTTTTGTGCAGGGGCCCAATCAGCCCCAGCATTTT
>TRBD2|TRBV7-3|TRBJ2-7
CASSPSGGSFYEQYF
TGTGCCAGCAGCCCAAGCGGGGGATCGTTCTACGAGCAGTACTTC
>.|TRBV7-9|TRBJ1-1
CASSPTRFTEAFF
TGTGCCAGCAGCCCAACAAGGTTCACTGAAGCTTTCTTT